This entry lists 32 T cell receptor beta chains sequenced from one sample in a study of CD8 T cells in Susac syndrome. RNA was extracted with the RNeasy kit, and a quantity of roughly 0.45 to 1 ug was reverse transcribed using random hexamers. TCRdb reanalysed the immunoSEQ multiplex PCR reads using MiXCR and keeps one entry per CDR3 protein. Among some 130,000 distinct CDR3 sequences listed, 95% were seen once. The sample consisted of CD8+ T cells from PBMCs. The receptors stem from a human donor with Susac syndrome.

The genes are TRBV4-1 and TRBJ2-2; D perhaps matches TRBD2 (6 bases). Trimming took 6 bases from V and 2 from J, leaving 7 bases between them. Germline loops: CDR1 MGHRA, CDR2 YSYEKL. CDR3 size: 13 residues. The CDR3: CASREGNTGELFF. In nucleotides, the CDR3 is TGCGCCAGCAGGGAGGGCAACACCGGGGAGCTGTTTTTT.

The rearrangement uses TRBV4-1 and TRBJ2-5, with 8 bases that match TRBD1. The CDR3 is made up of 17 amino acids. V was clipped by 0 bases and J by 3 bases; unmatched bases: 9. Germline lookup yields CDR1 MGHRA and CDR2 YSYEKL. The CDR3 sequence is CASSQDGPGQGEETQYF. The CDR3 nucleotides are TGCGCCAGCAGCCAAGATGGGCCCGGACAGGGAGAAGAGACCCAGTACTTC.

V is TRBV11-3 and J is TRBJ2-1; D perhaps matches TRBD2 (6 bases). The CDR3 is 17 residues long. From germline, CDR1 is SGHNT and CDR2 YENEEA. Between the trimmed V and J ends, which lost 3 bases and 1 base, there was a span of 16 bases. This chain's CDR3 is CASSFKSAGLSYNEQFF. CDR3 sequence (DNA): TGTGCCAGCAGCTTCAAATCGGCGGGGCTTTCCTACAATGAGCAGTTCTTC.

The J gene is TRBJ2-3, the V gene TRBV5-1; 11 bases fit TRBD1. The germline V gene encodes CDR1 SGHRS and CDR2 YFSETQ. Unmatched junction bases numbered 9, after V lost 5 bases and J lost 4 bases. There are 16 residues in the CDR3. The CDR3 reads CASSLRGTGGSDTQYF. For the CDR3, the DNA is TGCGCCAGCAGTCTGAGAGGGACAGGGGGATCAGATACGCAGTATTTT.

The J gene is TRBJ1-1, the V gene TRBV9, with 7 bases matching TRBD1. Trimming at V came to 3 bases and at J to 2 bases, leaving 10 bases not matched to a gene. The CDR3 spans 16 residues. Germline CDR1 and CDR2: SGDLS and YYNGEE. This CDR3 reads CASSAGTAQKNTEAFF. DNA of the CDR3: TGTGCCAGCAGCGCGGGGACAGCCCAAAAAAACACTGAAGCTTTCTTT.

This clonotype was seen once. The chain employs TRBV15 and TRBJ2-1; 14 nucleotides line up with TRBD2. CDR1 is LNHNV, CDR2 YYDKDF, per germline (reference sequence). This CDR3 has 17 residues. With 5 bases clipped from V and 10 bases from J, the junction kept 13 bases outside the gene matches. This CDR3 is CATSGTAGTSGRGEQFF. As DNA, the CDR3 is TGTGCCACCAGCGGCACCGCCGGGACTAGCGGGAGAGGGGAGCAGTTCTTC.

In DNA form, the CDR3 reads TGTGCCAGCAGCCAGAACCGGGACTCGTTCTACAATGAGCAGTTCTTC. Its protein product is CASSQNRDSFYNEQFF. The chain employs TRBV4-2 and TRBJ2-1; possible D gene TRBD2, 6 bases. Trimming took off 3 bases at V and 3 bases at J, with 15 bases between the two ends. The CDR3 runs 16 residues. Germline CDR1 reads LGHNA; CDR2 reads YNFKEQ.

This chain links TRBV9 with TRBJ2-7; 9 positions match TRBD1. Germline CDR1 and CDR2: SGDLS and YYNGEE. The V gene end was trimmed by 0 bases and the J gene end by 2 bases; junction bases not matched to a gene: 0. The CDR3 is made up of 14 amino acids. The CDR3 is CASSVGTGAYEQYF. CDR3 DNA sequence: TGTGCCAGCAGCGTAGGGACAGGGGCCTACGAGCAGTACTTC.

The gene calls are TRBV6-1 and TRBJ2-7; D is uncertain. The CDR3 runs 11 residues. Trimming took 3 bases from V and 7 from J, leaving 7 bases between them. Germline CDR1 MNHNS, CDR2 SASEGT. The CDR3 coding sequence is TGTGCCAGCAGTGACTCCTGGGAGCAGTACTTC. It encodes CASSDSWEQYF.

The chain is built from TRBV2 and TRBJ2-1; 10 bases fit TRBD2. V dropped 7 bases and J dropped 6; count of bases not matched to a gene: 9. Germline V CDR1 and CDR2: SNHLY, FYNNEI. This CDR3 comprises 15 residues. This CDR3 is CASTPLASGSNEQFF. The CDR3 DNA is TGTGCCAGCACCCCATTGGCTAGCGGGAGCAATGAGCAGTTCTTC.

The rearrangement links TRBV28 to TRBJ2-7; a weak D match, TRBD2 (6 bases). Per germline, CDR1 MDHEN and CDR2 SYDVKM. V shed 5 bases and J shed 11 bases, with 22 bases lying between them. This CDR3 spans 14 amino acids. The CDR3 DNA reads as TGTGCCAGCAGTCCTCCCCGGACTAACCGAGGAGAGTACTTC. The encoded protein is CASSPPRTNRGEYF.

The chain carries TRBV4-1 and TRBJ2-5, with D tentatively TRBD1 or TRBD2 (5 bases each). V lost 4 bases, J lost 2 bases, and 17 bases lay in between. Germline V CDR1 and CDR2: MGHRA, YSYEKL. This CDR3 spans 16 amino acids. This chain's CDR3 is CASSPTGPAGQETQYF. As DNA, the CDR3 is TGCGCCAGCAGCCCAACGGGACCAGCAGGTCAAGAGACCCAGTACTTC.

The chain joins TRBV12-3 or TRBV12-4 to TRBJ1-2; weak D call: TRBD1 (5 bases). CDR3 length: 19 amino acids. With 2 bases removed from V and 2 bases from J, the gap between germline ends came to 24 bases. The CDR3 sequence is CASSLPPSLWGSRNYGYTF. The CDR3 DNA reads as TGTGCCAGCAGTTTACCGCCCTCTCTTTGGGGCAGTAGGAACTATGGCTACACCTTC.

The gene calls are TRBV29-1 and TRBJ2-7; 10 bases are shared with TRBD1. The germline CDR1 and CDR2 sequences are SQVTM and ANQGSEA. The ends lost 6 bases at V and 4 bases at J; junction bases unmatched: 6. The CDR3 has 13 amino acids. The CDR3, as DNA: TGCAGCGTCGTAACGGGACAGGGGTACGAGCAGTACTTC. Translating it yields CSVVTGQGYEQYF.

This chain links TRBV5-1 with TRBJ2-2; TRBD1 agrees at 8 bases. Germline CDR1 SGHRS, CDR2 YFSETQ. J was trimmed by 5 bases and V by 4 bases; bases with no gene match: 4. This CDR3 contains 14 residues. CDR3 bases: TGCGCCAGCAGCACGGGACAGGAAACCGGGGAGCTGTTTTTT. The encoded protein is CASSTGQETGELFF.

This clonotype appeared once. The rearrangement uses TRBV3-1 and TRBJ2-1; the match to TRBD2 covers 10 bases. There are 15 residues in the CDR3. The V segment lost 4 bases and the J segment 5 bases; nucleotides outside the gene matches: 5. The germline gives CDR1 LGHDT, CDR2 YNNKEL (reference sequence). The CDR3 DNA reads as TGTGCCAGCAGCCGCGCAGCGGGAGGGGACAATGAGCAGTTCTTC. Residues: CASSRAAGGDNEQFF.

The chain uses TRBV27 and TRBJ2-7, with a weak D call TRBD1 (5 bases). CDR1 and CDR2 from the germline V gene are MNHEY and SMNVEV (reference sequence). The CDR3 contains 13 residues. Trimming took 2 bases from V and 4 from J, leaving 9 bases between them. CDR3 sequence (DNA): TGTGCCAGCAGTTTAATTCCAGGGTACGAGCAGTACTTC. This gives the protein CASSLIPGYEQYF.

This sequence joins TRBV19 and TRBJ1-3; D gene uncertain. CDR3 length: 13 amino acids. Germline V lookup: CDR1 LNHDA, CDR2 SQIVND (reference sequence). V was shortened by 7 bases and J by 0 bases, with 7 bases between the two germline ends. The CDR3 DNA sequence: TGTGCCAGTAATAGGATCTCTGGAAACACCATATATTTT. Its protein is CASNRISGNTIYF.

This chain uses TRBV7-9 with TRBJ2-7; D might be TRBD1 or TRBD2, each matching 5 bases. V lost 6 bases to trimming and J lost 3 bases, with 18 bases between them. Looked up from germline, CDR1 is SEHNR and CDR2 is FQNEAQ (reference sequence). This CDR3 spans 15 amino acids. In DNA, the CDR3 is TGTGCCAGCAGTCCCTGGGACGCAACCCTCTACGAGCAGTACTTC. This gives the protein CASSPWDATLYEQYF.

The V call is TRBV29-1, the J call TRBJ2-1; 9 bases match TRBD1. Trimming removed 8 bases from V and 8 bases from J; junction bases left unmatched: 13. The CDR3 has 14 residues. Germline V lookup: CDR1 SQVTM, CDR2 ANQGSEA. The CDR3 DNA reads as TGCAGCTCCAGAGACAGGGGGTCGGGAGATGAGCAGTTCTTC. Its protein is CSSRDRGSGDEQFF.

This chain links TRBV24-1 with TRBJ2-5, with 11 bases matching TRBD1. V gave up 0 bases and J gave up 5 bases; unmatched junction bases: 7. This CDR3 is built from 17 residues. Looked up from germline, CDR1 is KGHDR and CDR2 is SFDVKD. CDR3 nucleotide sequence: TGTGCCACCAGTGATTTGCCGGGACAGGGGGAGATTGAGACCCAGTACTTC. This translates into CATSDLPGQGEIETQYF.

The chain employs TRBV20-1 and TRBJ1-5, with 12 bases that match TRBD1. CDR3 size: 19 residues. Looked up from germline, CDR1 is DFQATT and CDR2 is SNEGSKA (reference sequence). V lost 5 bases to trimming and J lost 0 bases; unmatched junction nucleotides: 14. The CDR3 DNA follows: TGCAGTGCTGGGTTACCGGGACAGGGGGCCCTTTATAGCAATCAGCCCCAGCATTTT. It encodes CSAGLPGQGALYSNQPQHF.

The chain links TRBV20-1 to TRBJ1-2, with a possible D match to TRBD1 (6 bases). The CDR3 totals 14 residues. From germline, CDR1 is DFQATT and CDR2 SNEGSKA (reference sequence). Trimming stripped 2 bases from V and 5 bases from J, with 15 bases between. CDR3 sequence reads: CSARTLGQSYGYTF. CDR3 DNA: TGCAGTGCTAGAACCCTAGGACAGAGTTATGGCTACACCTTC.

In its sample, this clonotype was seen once. The V call is TRBV30, the J call TRBJ2-3; D is ambiguous. In germline, CDR1 is GTSNPN, CDR2 SVGIG (reference sequence). The V end lost 1 base, the J end lost 0 bases, and 11 bases lay between the germline ends. This CDR3 is built from 15 residues. CDR3 region: CAWSETSLSTDTQYF. The CDR3, as DNA: TGTGCCTGGAGTGAAACATCCCTTAGCACAGATACGCAGTATTTT.

This chain links TRBV2 with TRBJ2-2, with 8 bases matching TRBD2. This CDR3 has 15 residues. V shed 8 bases and J 0 bases; nucleotides not matched to a gene: 5. From germline, CDR1 is SNHLY and CDR2 FYNNEI. CDR3 nucleotides: TGTGCCAGCCCCAAAGCGGGGGCGAACACCGGGGAGCTGTTTTTT. This codes for CASPKAGANTGELFF.

This rearrangement joins TRBV2 to TRBJ2-2; 12 bases are shared with TRBD2. CDR1 is SNHLY, CDR2 FYNNEI, per germline. Trimming took 3 bases from V and 5 from J; bases not matched to a gene: 4. The CDR3 has 16 amino acids. The CDR3 sequence is CASSDGGTSGTGELFF. CDR3 nucleotide sequence: TGTGCCAGCAGTGACGGGGGGACTAGCGGGACCGGGGAGCTGTTTTTT.

This sequence joins TRBV2 and TRBJ1-2, with D perhaps matching TRBD1 (5 bases). Germline V gene sequence: CDR1 SNHLY, CDR2 FYNNEI. The CDR3 is made up of 10 amino acids. The germline V and J ends were trimmed by 8 bases and 8 bases, with 9 bases remaining between them. The DNA for the CDR3 is TGTGCCAGCCAGGGTGTAGGCTACACCTTC. It codes for CASQGVGYTF.

The chain couples TRBV7-2 to TRBJ2-1; D is perhaps TRBD2 (5 bases). With 0 bases removed from V and 4 bases from J, the gap between germline ends came to 13 bases. CDR1 and CDR2 from the germline V gene are SGHTA and FQGNSA. The CDR3 is made up of 16 amino acids. The CDR3 nucleotides are TGTGCCAGCAGCTTAGCGCCCGGGGTCCCTTACAATGAGCAGTTCTTC. Residues: CASSLAPGVPYNEQFF. The variable domain in full, with the rest retrieved from reference TRBV7-2 and TRBJ2-1, is GAGVSQSPSNKVTEKGKDVELRCDPISGHTALYWYRQSLGQGLEFLIYFQGNSAPDKSGLPSDRFSAERTGGSVSTLTIQRTQQEDSAVYLCASSLAPGVPYNEQFFGPGTRLTVL.

V and J are TRBV27 and TRBJ2-7, with no clear D. This CDR3 is 14 amino acids long. Per germline, CDR1 MNHEY and CDR2 SMNVEV (reference sequence). With 4 bases removed from V and 7 bases from J, the gap between germline ends came to 17 bases. The DNA for the CDR3 is TGTGCCAGCAGTTGGGCTTACAACTATCAAGAGCAGTACTTC. Protein: CASSWAYNYQEQYF.

This chain connects TRBV20-1 to TRBJ2-1, with 10 bases that match TRBD2. CDR1 is DFQATT and CDR2 is SNEGSKA in the germline V gene (reference sequence). The CDR3 has 14 residues. V was pared by 6 bases and J by 4 bases, with 6 bases of the junction left unmatched. CDR3 loop: CSAVRGLAYNEQFF. The CDR3 DNA follows: TGCAGTGCCGTCCGGGGACTAGCGTACAATGAGCAGTTCTTC.

V gene TRBV5-1 combines with J gene TRBJ2-1, with D uncertain. This CDR3 is built from 17 residues. Trimming took 4 bases from V and 0 from J, leaving 17 bases between them. The germline CDR1 and CDR2 sequences are SGHRS and YFSETQ. The CDR3 spells CASSTGSLRGSYNEQFF. For the CDR3, the DNA is TGCGCCAGCAGCACGGGCTCCCTTCGCGGCTCCTACAATGAGCAGTTCTTC.

Only one count was recorded for this clonotype. The chain employs TRBV7-9 and TRBJ2-7; 7 positions match TRBD1. The V segment lost 3 bases and the J segment 3 bases; nucleotides outside the gene matches: 11. Germline assignment: CDR1 SEHNR and CDR2 FQNEAQ (reference sequence). The CDR3 sequence is 16 residues long. The CDR3 DNA reads TGTGCCAGCAGCTTTCACCCGGGACAGACTAACTACGAGCAGTACTTC. This translates into CASSFHPGQTNYEQYF. Drawing the rest from reference TRBV7-9 and TRBJ2-7, the complete variable domain is DTGVSQNPRHKITKRGQNVTFRCDPISEHNRLYWYRQTLGQGPEFLTYFQNEAQLEKSRLLSDRFSAERPKGSFSTLEIQRTEQGDSAMYLCASSFHPGQTNYEQYFGPGTRLTVT.